The 27 T cell receptor beta chains presented below share a single source sample, sequenced in a study of T cell repertoires in cytomegalovirus infection. Each CDR3 protein is one row after TCRdb ran MiXCR on the reads. The sample holds about 830,000 distinct CDR3 sequences, less than 35% seen once. These receptors have no known antigen. The sample consisted of cultured CD8+ T cells from PBMCs, taken from culture after CMV antigen stimulation. The receptors here all came from a human donor in good health (CMV status not recorded). Some clones in this sample may be carry-over from other donors' samples.

This clonotype has a handful of counts. The chain carries TRBV19 and TRBJ2-7; D unclear. CDR1 is LNHDA, CDR2 SQIVND, per germline (reference sequence). With 4 bases removed from V and 1 base from J, the gap between germline ends came to 5 bases. The CDR3 contains 12 residues. The CDR3 reads CASSKGSYEQYF. In DNA, the CDR3 is TGTGCCAGTAGTAAAGGATCCTACGAGCAGTACTTC.

J is TRBJ2-3 and V is TRBV7-6; possibly TRBD1 or TRBD2 for D (5 bases each). CDR1 is SGHVS and CDR2 is FNYEAQ in the germline V gene. V shed 1 base and J shed 0 bases, with 11 bases lying between them. This CDR3 comprises 16 residues. CDR3 amino acids: CASSLGGASSTDTQYF. Written as DNA, the CDR3 is TGTGCCAGCAGCTTAGGAGGGGCATCTAGCACAGATACGCAGTATTTT.

Only a few counts were recorded for this clonotype. This sequence joins TRBV3-1 and TRBJ1-4; D is unresolved. The CDR3 sequence is 13 residues long. V gave up 4 bases and J gave up 5 bases, with 8 bases separating them. CDR1 and CDR2 from the germline V gene are LGHDT and YNNKEL (reference sequence). The CDR3 sequence: CASSPGMNEKLFF. CDR3 in DNA: TGTGCCAGCAGCCCGGGGATGAATGAAAAACTGTTTTTT. Looking up the rest from reference TRBV3-1 and TRBJ1-4 gives the full variable domain: DTAVSQTPKYLVTQMGNDKSIKCEQNLGHDTMYWYKQDSKKFLKIMFSYNNKELIINETVPNRFSPKSPDKAHLNLHINSLELGDSAVYFCASSPGMNEKLFFGSGTQLSVL.

With regard to this clonotype: Being one base from a much bigger clone, this may be a read error. The chain employs TRBV12-3 or TRBV12-4 and TRBJ2-5; D is perhaps TRBD1 (5 bases). This CDR3 spans 18 amino acids. Trimming cost V 6 bases and J 5 bases, with 28 bases left between them. The CDR3 loop is CASRLLGASVGVGETQYF. CDR3 sequence (DNA): TGTGCCAGCAGACTTTTAGGGGCCAGCGTGGGTGTGGGCGAGACCCAGTACTTC.

This chain uses TRBV5-1 with TRBJ2-1; D possibly corresponds to TRBD2 (5 bases). The germline gives CDR1 SGHRS, CDR2 YFSETQ. Trimming stripped 4 bases from V and 0 bases from J, with 11 bases between. The CDR3 is 15 residues long. DNA for the CDR3: TGCGCCAGCAGCGACGGGGTCAGCTCCTACAATGAGCAGTTCTTC. Translation gives CASSDGVSSYNEQFF.

This clonotype was recorded at least ten times. The chain recombines TRBV6-2 or TRBV6-3 with TRBJ2-1; unclear D gene. This CDR3 region has 13 residues. Germline CDR1 reads MNHEY; CDR2 reads SVGEGT. V gave up 0 bases and J gave up 4 bases, with 4 bases separating them. As DNA, the CDR3 is TGTGCCAGCAGTTACTCAGGGTACAATGAGCAGTTCTTC. Amino acids: CASSYSGYNEQFF.

The rearrangement links TRBV15 to TRBJ1-5; TRBD1 matches at 7 bases. Germline V gives CDR1 LNHNV, CDR2 YYDKDF (reference sequence). Unmatched junction bases numbered 9, after V lost 3 bases and J lost 1 base. The CDR3 sequence is 17 residues long. CDR3 coding DNA: TGTGCCACCAGCAGTTTCCCCCGACAGGGAAGCAATCAGCCCCAGCATTTT. It translates to CATSSFPRQGSNQPQHF.

This clonotype was recorded at least ten times. The rearrangement uses TRBV12-3 or TRBV12-4 and TRBJ1-4, with 7 nucleotides matching TRBD1. J was trimmed by 7 bases and V by 5 bases; bases with no gene match: 7. This CDR3 is 14 amino acids long. The CDR3 bases are TGTGCCAGCAGTCCAGACAGGGAAGGTGAAAAACTGTTTTTT. Translated, it gives CASSPDREGEKLFF.

This clonotype was recorded many times. The genes are TRBV7-8 and TRBJ1-3, with 10 bases fitting TRBD1. The CDR3 consists of 17 residues. The V and J ends lost 1 base and 2 bases, in that order; junction bases with no gene match: 5. Germline loops: CDR1 SGHVS, CDR2 FQNEAQ. CDR3 DNA sequence: TGTGCCAGCAGCTTAGGAACTGGACAGGGGGCTGGAAACACCATATATTTT. This encodes CASSLGTGQGAGNTIYF.

This clonotype was counted ten times or more. The chain is built from TRBV7-8 and TRBJ1-1, with D possibly being TRBD1 (6 bases). The CDR3 loop spans 14 amino acids. Germline CDR1 reads SGHVS; CDR2 reads FQNEAQ. Trimming took off 2 bases at V and 7 bases at J, with 14 bases between the two ends. CDR3 nucleotide sequence: TGTGCCAGCAGCTTAAGGGGGGCTTTTATTGAAGCTTTCTTT. Protein product: CASSLRGAFIEAFF.

The table lists this clonotype with a few counts. The rearrangement uses TRBV27 and TRBJ2-3, with 7 bases that match TRBD1. The junction had 4 bases not matched to a gene; V was cut back by 7 bases and J by 0 bases. The CDR3 has 14 residues. Germline V gene lookup returns CDR1 MNHEY and CDR2 SMNVEV (reference sequence). CDR3 loop: CASKTGDSTDTQYF. DNA of the CDR3: TGTGCCAGCAAAACAGGGGACAGCACAGATACGCAGTATTTT.

Only a few counts were recorded for this clonotype. The chain is built from TRBV19 and TRBJ2-7; 8 bases are shared with TRBD1. The CDR3 spans 15 residues. The J segment lost 0 bases and the V segment lost 5 bases, leaving 6 bases of the junction unmatched. Germline CDR1 reads LNHDA; CDR2 reads SQIVND (reference sequence). CDR3: CASSPDRGISYEQYF. CDR3 sequence (DNA): TGTGCCAGTAGTCCCGACAGGGGCATCTCCTACGAGCAGTACTTC.

The chain has TRBV27 and TRBJ1-1; possibly TRBD1 for D (5 bases). The V gene lost 7 bases and the J gene lost 6 bases, with 15 bases spanning the gap. The germline gives CDR1 MNHEY, CDR2 SMNVEV (reference sequence). The CDR3 extends over 13 amino acids. CDR3 in amino acids: CASTLGAGAEAFF. CDR3 bases: TGTGCCAGCACACTCGGGGCCGGAGCTGAAGCTTTCTTT.

The chain is built from TRBV27 and TRBJ2-1; D not certain. The germline gives CDR1 MNHEY, CDR2 SMNVEV (reference sequence). The ends were cut back, 2 bases at V and 0 bases at J, with 8 bases in the middle. The CDR3 spans 15 residues. CDR3: CASSLQTSSYNEQFF. CDR3 coding DNA: TGTGCCAGCAGTTTACAAACGAGCTCCTACAATGAGCAGTTCTTC.

The count of this clonotype is one. The J gene is TRBJ1-5, the V gene TRBV2; D gene uncertain. The CDR3 is 12 residues long. Deletions cut 1 base from V and 3 bases from J, with 1 base between. In germline, CDR1 is SNHLY, CDR2 FYNNEI. The DNA of the CDR3 is TGTGCCAGCAGTGAAGACAATCAGCCCCAGCATTTT. Translation: CASSEDNQPQHF.

In this sample, this clonotype turned up a few times. V and J are TRBV12-5 and TRBJ2-1, with D maybe TRBD2 (7 bases). The germline V gene has CDR1 LGHNT and CDR2 FRNRAP. CDR3 size: 14 residues. Trimming left V 5 bases short and J 8 bases short, with 16 bases between. The CDR3 sequence: CASGLTGGHHEQFF. CDR3 DNA: TGTGCTAGTGGTCTGACGGGGGGCCACCATGAGCAGTTCTTC.

Written as DNA, the CDR3 is TGCGCCAGCAGCCAGATATCTAGCGGGGGGCTCAATGAGCAGTTCTTC. Translated, it gives CASSQISSGGLNEQFF. The chain has TRBV4-1 and TRBJ2-1; 11 positions agree with TRBD2. CDR3 size: 16 residues. Looked up from germline, CDR1 is MGHRA and CDR2 is YSYEKL. Trimming removed 3 bases from V and 6 bases from J; junction bases left unmatched: 7.

CDR3 amino acids: CASSEGVWSYNEQFF. Written as DNA, the CDR3 is TGTGCCAGCAGTGAAGGGGTTTGGTCCTACAATGAGCAGTTCTTC. The chain couples TRBV2 to TRBJ2-1; D unresolved. From germline, CDR1 is SNHLY and CDR2 FYNNEI. V gave up 1 base and J gave up 1 base, with 8 bases separating them. The CDR3 has 15 amino acids.

In this sample, this clonotype turned up once. This sequence joins TRBV27 and TRBJ1-2; D is possibly TRBD1 (6 bases). The CDR3 is 14 amino acids. Trimming took 3 bases from V and 6 from J, leaving 14 bases between them. Germline V gene sequence: CDR1 MNHEY, CDR2 SMNVEV (reference sequence). The CDR3 DNA follows: TGTGCCAGCAGTTTCGTACAGGGAATCGATGGCTACACCTTC. Translated: CASSFVQGIDGYTF.

This clonotype was seen at least ten times. The rearrangement joins TRBV7-8 to TRBJ2-5; no clear D. Germline CDR1 reads SGHVS; CDR2 reads FQNEAQ. Deletions cut 3 bases from V and 5 bases from J, with 7 bases between. CDR3 length: 12 residues. The CDR3 bases are TGTGCCAGCAGCTTTATTGGGGAGACCCAGTACTTC. Its protein product is CASSFIGETQYF.

The V and J genes are TRBV27 and TRBJ2-5; unclear D gene. Germline V gives CDR1 MNHEY, CDR2 SMNVEV (reference sequence). CDR3 length: 12 residues. V lost 10 bases and J 0 bases, leaving 9 bases between the germline ends. In DNA form, the CDR3 reads TGTGCCACCCTGGATTACCAAGAGACCCAGTACTTC. Translating gives CATLDYQETQYF.

The rearrangement uses TRBV4-3 and TRBJ2-3, with 9 bases that match TRBD2. V lost 0 bases, J lost 5 bases, and 6 bases stayed unmatched. The CDR3 is 16 residues long. The germline V gene has CDR1 LGHNA and CDR2 YSLEER. The CDR3 region has the DNA TGCGCCAGCAGCCAAGATCTCGCGGGGGGGAGAGATACGCAGTATTTT. This codes for CASSQDLAGGRDTQYF.

This clonotype has at least ten counts. The rearrangement uses TRBV7-6 and TRBJ2-1, with D perhaps matching TRBD2 (6 bases). The CDR3 loop spans 17 amino acids. Germline values: CDR1 SGHVS, CDR2 FNYEAQ. V was clipped by 5 bases and J by 6 bases, with 23 bases between them. CDR3 sequence: CASSPDRGGEVVNEQFF. CDR3 sequence (DNA): TGTGCCAGCAGCCCCGATCGGGGTGGGGAGGTGGTCAATGAGCAGTTCTTC.

V gene TRBV12-5 combines with J gene TRBJ1-1; D gene ambiguous. V lost 3 bases to trimming and J lost 0 bases, with 14 bases between them. Per the germline V gene, CDR1 is LGHNT and CDR2 is FRNRAP. The CDR3 extends over 16 amino acids. In nucleotides, the CDR3 is TGTGCTAGTGGTTTTTCCCCCGGGGAACTGAACACTGAAGCTTTCTTT. Protein sequence: CASGFSPGELNTEAFF.

This clonotype came up a few times. The V call is TRBV7-9, the J call TRBJ2-1; 12 nucleotides agree with TRBD2. Germline V gene data show CDR1 as SEHNR and CDR2 as FQNEAQ (reference sequence). The CDR3 contains 16 residues. The J segment lost 1 base and the V segment lost 6 bases, leaving 4 bases of the junction unmatched. CDR3 coding DNA: TGTGCCAGCAGTCCTACTAGCGGGGGGTCCTACAATGAGCAGTTCTTC. Protein sequence: CASSPTSGGSYNEQFF.

The chain uses TRBV6-2 or TRBV6-3 and TRBJ2-1; D remains unclear. Germline CDR1 and CDR2: MNHEY and SVGEGT. Trimming took 7 bases from V and 4 from J, leaving 8 bases between them. The CDR3 is 12 amino acids. CDR3 protein: CASIDGYNEQFF. In DNA, the CDR3 is TGTGCCAGCATAGACGGGTACAATGAGCAGTTCTTC.

The V call is TRBV7-9, the J call TRBJ2-3; the D gene is possibly TRBD1 (5 bases). V was pared by 6 bases and J by 1 base, with 17 bases between. CDR1 SEHNR and CDR2 FQNEAQ come from the germline V gene (reference sequence). The CDR3 is 16 amino acids. CDR3 nucleotides: TGTGCCAGCAGATACGCTCTTGTCAGGGGCACAGATACGCAGTATTTT. It translates to CASRYALVRGTDTQYF. The full variable domain, completed using reference TRBV7-9 and TRBJ2-3, is DTGVSQNPRHKITKRGQNVTFRCDPISEHNRLYWYRQTLGQGPEFLTYFQNEAQLEKSRLLSDRFSAERPKGSFSTLEIQRTEQGDSAMYLCASRYALVRGTDTQYFGPGTRLTVL.